The 11 T cell receptor beta chains below were found in one sample sequenced in a study of blood T cell repertoires in COVID-19. Profiled with immunoSEQ multiplex PCR; TCRdb holds only in-frame clones, not every one. The sample contains about 320,000 clones, 80% to 90% of which appear only once. Sequenced: PBMCs or T cells enriched from blood (not recorded which). The receptors were sampled from a man aged 30 to 45 who had recovered from COVID-19.

The chain joins TRBV11-2 to TRBJ2-1; maybe TRBD2 (5 bases). The germline V gene has CDR1 SGHAT and CDR2 FQNNGV. V lost 0 bases and J 2 bases, leaving 11 bases between the germline ends. The CDR3 is 16 residues long. Written as DNA, the CDR3 is TGTGCCAGCAGCTTAGAAGTGGTAGCGCCCTACAATGAGCAGTTCTTC. Protein: CASSLEVVAPYNEQFF.

The chain has TRBV28 and TRBJ2-7; D perhaps matches TRBD1 (6 bases). V was cut by 2 bases and J by 6 bases, with 20 bases left in between. Germline loops: CDR1 MDHEN, CDR2 SYDVKM. The CDR3 totals 16 residues. CDR3: CASSLGGGPRGFEQYF. In nucleotides, the CDR3 is TGTGCCAGCAGTTTAGGTGGGGGCCCGAGGGGGTTCGAGCAGTACTTC. Filled out from reference TRBV28 and TRBJ2-7, the complete variable domain reads DVKVTQSSRYLVKRTGEKVFLECVQDMDHENMFWYRQDPGLGLRLIYFSYDVKMKEKGDIPEGYSVSREKKERFSLILESASTNQTSMYLCASSLGGGPRGFEQYFGPGTRLTVT.

The rearrangement joins TRBV28 to TRBJ2-5; D is possibly TRBD2 (5 bases). CDR1 MDHEN and CDR2 SYDVKM come from the germline V gene. V was shortened by 3 bases and J by 2 bases, with 13 bases between the two germline ends. This CDR3 contains 15 residues. CDR3 bases: TGTGCCAGCAGTTTCGGGGTGCTAGGGCAAGAGACCCAGTACTTC. Amino acid sequence: CASSFGVLGQETQYF.

In regard to this clone: At one boundary the junction diverges from the germline segment, which might be a read error. The CDR3 nucleotides read TGTGCCAGCAGTTTATCAGGGGCATCCATTCGCCAATTC. This codes for CASSLSGASIRQF. The V call is TRBV27, the J call TRBJ2-7; weak D call: TRBD1 (5 bases). The germline V gene has CDR1 MNHEY and CDR2 SMNVEV (reference sequence). This CDR3 is built from 13 residues.

The V gene is TRBV6-2 or TRBV6-3, the J gene TRBJ2-1; 9 bases agree with TRBD1. The germline CDR1 and CDR2 sequences are MNHEY and SVGEGT. With V trimmed by 5 bases and J by 8 bases, 13 bases remained unmatched. The CDR3 runs to 16 residues. The CDR3 DNA is TGTGCCAGCAGTCTCGCGAAACAGGGGGCCAGGGATGAGCAGTTCTTC. It yields the protein CASSLAKQGARDEQFF.

This clone turned up a few times. The chain couples TRBV28 to TRBJ1-2, with D possibly matching TRBD1 (6 bases). The V gene's germline CDR1 is MDHEN and CDR2 SYDVKM. The V gene lost 4 bases and the J gene lost 4 bases, with 10 bases spanning the gap. CDR3 length: 13 residues. The CDR3 nucleotides read TGTGCCAGCAGTTCGGGACACATCTATGGCTACACCTTC. Amino acid sequence: CASSSGHIYGYTF.

The rearrangement uses TRBV28 and TRBJ2-3; 8 bases align to TRBD2. The CDR3 sequence is 17 residues long. Germline V CDR1 and CDR2: MDHEN, SYDVKM. J gave up 4 bases and V 5 bases, and 14 bases lay outside the gene matches. The CDR3 DNA sequence: TGTGCCAGCAGTGCACCGTCGGGGACGGGGGGGCCAGATACGCAGTATTTT. It codes for CASSAPSGTGGPDTQYF. Supplemented by reference TRBV28 and TRBJ2-3, the full variable domain reads DVKVTQSSRYLVKRTGEKVFLECVQDMDHENMFWYRQDPGLGLRLIYFSYDVKMKEKGDIPEGYSVSREKKERFSLILESASTNQTSMYLCASSAPSGTGGPDTQYFGPGTRLTVL.

This clone was found once. The V and J genes are TRBV7-9 and TRBJ2-3; 9 bases agree with TRBD2. The CDR3 contains 17 residues. V dropped 5 bases and J dropped 7; count of bases not matched to a gene: 16. Germline values: CDR1 SEHNR, CDR2 FQNEAQ (reference sequence). The CDR3 protein is CASSKSIAGALQYTQYF. The CDR3 DNA follows: TGTGCCAGCAGCAAATCTATAGCGGGGGCTTTACAATATACGCAGTATTTT.

Here the CDR3 reads CASSSAPGVSGNTIYF. As DNA, the CDR3 is TGTGCCAGCAGTTCCGCACCAGGGGTTTCTGGAAACACCATATATTTT. This chain links TRBV27 with TRBJ1-3; D might be TRBD1 (6 bases). This CDR3 is built from 16 residues. Per germline, CDR1 MNHEY and CDR2 SMNVEV (reference sequence). Deletions cut 4 bases from V and 1 base from J, with 14 bases between.

The gene calls are TRBV5-1 and TRBJ2-1; the match to TRBD2 covers 13 bases. With V trimmed by 4 bases and J by 0 bases, 10 bases remained unmatched. The germline V gene has CDR1 SGHRS and CDR2 YFSETQ. The CDR3 loop spans 19 amino acids. The CDR3 bases are TGCGCCAGCAGCATGACTAGCGGGGGGCCCCGGAGCTCCTACAATGAGCAGTTCTTC. Its translation is CASSMTSGGPRSSYNEQFF.

The V and J genes are TRBV13 and TRBJ1-1, with D perhaps TRBD1 (5 bases). Germline values: CDR1 PRHDT, CDR2 FYEKMQ (reference sequence). Deletions cut 1 base from V and 5 bases from J, with 14 bases between. The CDR3 runs to 15 residues. The CDR3 DNA follows: TGTGCCAGCAGCTTAGCAGCCGGGGGTAGGACTGAAGCTTTCTTT. The encoded protein is CASSLAAGGRTEAFF.